This T cell receptor beta chain appears in the sequencing data of a study of cytomegalovirus exposure and HLA in healthy donors. Turning to the study itself: Of over 300 genotyped donors, about 81% clustered with self-reported Caucasian donors.

The PCR contained 60 Vbeta and 13 Jbeta primers. Here immunoSEQ multiplex PCR was the method, and the copy in TCRdb shows in-frame clones only, minus some. The sample shows about 150,000 clones, 78% of them seen only once. Turning to this clone: What it binds is unknown.

The CDR3 spans 14 residues. V was clipped by 1 base and J by 10 bases; unmatched bases: 6. Germline values: CDR1 SSHAT, CDR2 FNYEAQ (reference sequence). Findings and caveats of the study: The listing of fewer than 200 TCR beta chains classed them as cytomegalovirus-associated. TRBV6-2, TRBV6-3 and some other V segments were excluded as indistinguishable. Using the classifier, cytomegalovirus status was reportedly diagnosed with high specificity and sensitivity.

The receptor's source is a male donor in good health and CMV-seronegative. This chain joins TRBV7-7 and TRBJ2-1, with 8 nucleotides matching TRBD2. The source material was PBMCs. The CDR3 sequence: CASSLEAGVGEQFF. In DNA, the CDR3 is TGTGCCAGCAGCTTAGAAGCGGGAGTTGGGGAGCAGTTCTTC.